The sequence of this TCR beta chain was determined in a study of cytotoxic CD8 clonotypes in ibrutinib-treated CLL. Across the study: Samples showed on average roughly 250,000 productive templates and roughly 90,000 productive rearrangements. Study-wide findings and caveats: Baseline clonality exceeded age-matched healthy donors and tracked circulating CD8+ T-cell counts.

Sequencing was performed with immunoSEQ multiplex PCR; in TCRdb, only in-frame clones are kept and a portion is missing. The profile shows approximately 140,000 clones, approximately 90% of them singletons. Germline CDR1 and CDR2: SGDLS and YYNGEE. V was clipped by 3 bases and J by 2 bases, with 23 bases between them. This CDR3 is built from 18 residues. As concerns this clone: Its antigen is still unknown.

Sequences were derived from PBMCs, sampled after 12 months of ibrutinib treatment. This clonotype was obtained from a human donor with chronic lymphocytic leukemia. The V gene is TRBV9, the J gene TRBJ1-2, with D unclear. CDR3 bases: TGTGCCAGCAGCGGTTTCCGGTCCAAAACTATCGGAAACTATGGCTACACCTTC. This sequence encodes CASSGFRSKTIGNYGYTF. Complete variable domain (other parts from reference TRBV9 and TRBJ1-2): DSGVTQTPKHLITATGQRVTLRCSPRSGDLSVYWYQQSLDQGLQFLIQYYNGEERAKGNILERFSAQQFPDLHSELNLSSLELGDSALYFCASSGFRSKTIGNYGYTFGSGTRLTVV.